This record covers a single T cell receptor (beta chain). The target antigen is unknown. The data originate from a study of T cell repertoires in cytomegalovirus infection. Background on the study: Both a matching HLA type and CMV infection were indicated by public TCR beta signatures. Findings and caveats of the study: Public TCR beta family frequency separated CMV-and-HLA carriers, including in an independent cohort. HLA-C-restricted TCR beta clonotypes specific for CMV led the ex vivo response.

TCRdb reprocessed the reads with MiXCR, giving one entry per CDR3 protein. This sample has 100,000 or so distinct CDR3 sequences, with under 25% found just once. Trimming pared 3 bases from V and 7 bases from J, leaving 13 bases between. This CDR3 comprises 14 residues. The chain employs TRBV12-3 or TRBV12-4 and TRBJ1-5; D remains ambiguous. This sequence was found in a human donor in good health (CMV status not recorded). Some clones in this sample may be carry-over from other donors' samples. Sequenced input: CD8+ T cells from PBMCs. The CDR3 nucleotides are TGTGCCAGCAGTTTGGTAGGGCAAGGGCAGCCCCAGCATTTT. Its translation: CASSLVGQGQPQHF.